The T cell receptor beta chain under discussion was sequenced for a study of cytomegalovirus exposure and HLA in healthy donors. Primers for the PCR totalled 60 Vbeta and 13 Jbeta. The data were produced by immunoSEQ multiplex PCR, yet TCRdb's version contains in-frame clones alone and is incomplete. The data hold around 130,000 clones, with roughly 70% observed a single time. The trim removed 2 bases at V and 7 bases at J, leaving 3 bases unmatched. CDR3 size: 14 residues. Germline V gene sequence: CDR1 SGHTA, CDR2 FQGTGA. The source is a man aged 25-40 years in good health and CMV-seronegative. V usage is TRBV7-3 and J usage is TRBJ2-1, with 9 nucleotides matching TRBD1. The sample taken for sequencing was PBMCs. CDR3: CASSLVGQGNEQFF. The CDR3 DNA sequence: TGTGCCAGCAGCTTAGTGGGACAGGGTAATGAGCAGTTCTTC.